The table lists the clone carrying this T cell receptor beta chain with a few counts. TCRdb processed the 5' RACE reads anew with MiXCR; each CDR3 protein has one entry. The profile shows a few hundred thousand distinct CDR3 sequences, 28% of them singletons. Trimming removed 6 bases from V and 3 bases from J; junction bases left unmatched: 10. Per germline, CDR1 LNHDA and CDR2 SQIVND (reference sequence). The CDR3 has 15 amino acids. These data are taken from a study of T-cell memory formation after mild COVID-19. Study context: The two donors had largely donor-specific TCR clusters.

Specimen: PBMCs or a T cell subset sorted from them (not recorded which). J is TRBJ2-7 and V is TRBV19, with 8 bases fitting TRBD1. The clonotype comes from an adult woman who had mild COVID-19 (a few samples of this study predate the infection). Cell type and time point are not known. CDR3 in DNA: TGTGCCAGTAGCACGTTGGACAGGGCGATCTACGAGCAGTACTTC. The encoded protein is CASSTLDRAIYEQYF. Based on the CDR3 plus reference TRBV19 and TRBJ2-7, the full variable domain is DGGITQSPKYLFRKEGQNVTLSCEQNLNHDAMYWYRQDPGQGLRLIYYSQIVNDFQKGDIAEGYSVSREKKESFPLTVTSAQKNPTAFYLCASSTLDRAIYEQYFGPGTRLTVT.